Presented here are 16 T cell receptor beta chains from one specimen sequenced in a study of radiotherapy plus CTLA-4 blockade in lung cancer. Profiling relied on immunoSEQ multiplex PCR, and the TCRdb table lists in-frame clones only, not all of them. Seen here are about 110,000 clones, 85% to 90% observed once, and the top ten hold 2.4%. Sequencing used peripheral blood, obtained from a patient treated with radiotherapy plus ipilimumab. These receptors were taken from a human donor with non-small cell lung cancer that progressed on radiotherapy plus ipilimumab. Some clones in this sample may be carry-over from other donors' samples.

The CDR3 sequence: CASSSTGTGASGANVLTF. CDR3 in DNA: TGTGCCAGCTCGTCAACCGGGACAGGGGCCTCTGGGGCCAACGTCCTGACTTTC. This chain connects TRBV18 to TRBJ2-6; 10 bases fit TRBD1. Germline V gene data show CDR1 as KGHSH and CDR2 as LQKENI. V shed 6 bases and J 0 bases; nucleotides not matched to a gene: 8. The CDR3 runs 18 residues.

The chain recombines TRBV27 with TRBJ2-2, with D hard to call. Germline CDR1 reads MNHEY; CDR2 reads SMNVEV (reference sequence). Deletions cut 5 bases from V and 0 bases from J, with 1 base between. The CDR3 extends over 12 amino acids. The CDR3 is CASSPNTGELFF. The CDR3 nucleotides are TGTGCCAGCAGTCCGAACACCGGGGAGCTGTTTTTT.

The chain couples TRBV18 to TRBJ2-5; TRBD1 aligns across 9 bases. V lost 3 bases to trimming and J lost 2 bases; unmatched junction nucleotides: 4. CDR1 KGHSH and CDR2 LQKENI come from the germline V gene. There are 15 residues in the CDR3. CDR3 loop: CASSPRQGGQETQYF. The CDR3 nucleotides read TGTGCCAGCTCACCTAGACAGGGGGGTCAAGAGACCCAGTACTTC. Together with reference TRBV18 and TRBJ2-5, the CDR3 gives the full variable domain: NAGVMQNPRHLVRRRGQEARLRCSPMKGHSHVYWYRQLPEEGLKFMVYLQKENIIDESGMPKERFSAEFPKEGPSILRIQQVVRGDSAAYFCASSPRQGGQETQYFGPGTRLLVL.

The rearrangement uses TRBV28 and TRBJ2-7; 10 bases align to TRBD1. This CDR3 region has 12 residues. Per the germline V gene, CDR1 is MDHEN and CDR2 is SYDVKM. After removal of 10 bases from V and 8 bases from J, the junction contained 8 bases not matched to a gene. CDR3 sequence reads: CATVTGGVQQYF. In DNA, the CDR3 is TGTGCCACGGTGACAGGGGGCGTCCAGCAGTACTTC.

There are many counts of this clone. The CDR3 reads CASSLDYGRNTEAFF. CDR3 sequence (DNA): TGCGCCAGCAGCTTGGATTACGGTAGGAACACTGAAGCTTTCTTT. This chain uses TRBV5-1 with TRBJ1-1; D gene unclear. The V end was cut by 0 bases, the J end by 1 base, with 10 bases between. The germline V gene encodes CDR1 SGHRS and CDR2 YFSETQ. The CDR3 consists of 15 residues.

The chain carries TRBV5-5 and TRBJ2-5; TRBD1 aligns across 9 bases. Germline CDR1 reads SGHKS; CDR2 reads YYEKEE (reference sequence). J lost 3 bases, V lost 3 bases, and 3 bases had no gene match. The CDR3 has 14 residues. The CDR3 nucleotides are TGTGCCAGCAGCTCGCGGACAGGGGAAGAGACCCAGTACTTC. Encoded protein: CASSSRTGEETQYF.

The chain couples TRBV27 to TRBJ1-2, with 10 bases aligning to TRBD1. The CDR3 covers 15 residues. V shed 6 bases, J shed 3 bases, and the junction held 7 bases outside the gene matches. Germline values: CDR1 MNHEY, CDR2 SMNVEV (reference sequence). The CDR3 nucleotides read TGTGCCAGCAGCCTAGGACAGGGGGGTCACTATGGCTACACCTTC. Protein: CASSLGQGGHYGYTF.

The J gene is TRBJ2-3, the V gene TRBV15; 8 bases are shared with TRBD2. CDR3 size: 18 residues. Trimming took 0 bases from V and 2 from J; bases not matched to a gene: 10. The germline V gene has CDR1 LNHNV and CDR2 YYDKDF (reference sequence). CDR3 region: CATSRERGVFPLTDTQYF. As DNA, the CDR3 is TGTGCCACCAGCAGAGAGCGGGGGGTCTTTCCCCTCACAGATACGCAGTATTTT.

The chain has TRBV5-4 and TRBJ1-6; D perhaps matches TRBD1 (6 bases). Germline V gene lookup returns CDR1 SGHNT and CDR2 YYREEE (reference sequence). The CDR3 covers 14 residues. V lost 6 bases, J lost 6 bases, and 13 bases lay in between. The CDR3 loop reads CASTPQGTNSPLHF. The CDR3 bases are TGTGCCAGCACCCCACAGGGTACTAATTCACCCCTCCACTTT.

This clone appeared once. V usage is TRBV9 and J usage is TRBJ1-1; 8 nucleotides align to TRBD1. The J segment lost 4 bases and the V segment lost 0 bases, leaving 5 bases of the junction unmatched. Germline CDR1 reads SGDLS; CDR2 reads YYNGEE. The CDR3 runs to 15 residues. The DNA for the CDR3 is TGTGCCAGCAGCGTAGCTCCCACAGGGGGCACTGAAGCTTTCTTT. Amino acids: CASSVAPTGGTEAFF.

The chain couples TRBV7-3 to TRBJ2-1; the match to TRBD1 covers 7 bases. The CDR3 is 14 residues long. With 5 bases clipped from V and 6 bases from J, the junction kept 7 bases outside the gene matches. Germline V gene data show CDR1 as SGHTA and CDR2 as FQGTGA. The CDR3 spells CASSLGGWGNEQFF. CDR3 DNA: TGTGCCAGCAGCCTAGGGGGCTGGGGCAATGAGCAGTTCTTC.

This clone appeared a few times. The J gene is TRBJ2-3, the V gene TRBV7-6; D uncertain. The V end was cut by 4 bases, the J end by 6 bases, with 14 bases between. The CDR3 is 14 amino acids. Germline V CDR1 and CDR2: SGHVS, FNYEAQ. The CDR3 is CASSSPYLGDTQYF. CDR3 coding DNA: TGTGCCAGCAGCTCCCCCTACTTAGGGGATACGCAGTATTTT.

The gene calls are TRBV5-6 and TRBJ1-5; D unclear. The V and J ends lost 4 bases and 0 bases respectively, with 20 bases between them. This CDR3 contains 18 residues. Germline-derived CDR1 and CDR2 are SGHDT and YYEEEE. Here the CDR3 DNA reads TGTGCCAGCAGCATATTTCGGGAAGCCTGGTATAGCAATCAGCCCCAGCATTTT. Translation gives CASSIFREAWYSNQPQHF. Filled out from reference TRBV5-6 and TRBJ1-5, the complete variable domain reads DAGVTQSPTHLIKTRGQQVTLRCSPKSGHDTVSWYQQALGQGPQFIFQYYEEEERQRGNFPDRFSGHQFPNYSSELNVNALLLGDSALYLCASSIFREAWYSNQPQHFGDGTRLSIL.

The V gene is TRBV2, the J gene TRBJ1-5; 7 bases are shared with TRBD1. Germline V gene data show CDR1 as SNHLY and CDR2 as FYNNEI. This CDR3 spans 14 amino acids. V shed 2 bases and J 5 bases; nucleotides not matched to a gene: 3. The CDR3 spells CASSERQGDQPQHF. CDR3 in DNA: TGTGCCAGCAGTGAACGACAGGGCGATCAGCCCCAGCATTTT.

The CDR3 nucleotides are TGTGCCAGCAGTGAAGGCCAGGTCTATGGCTACACCTTC. The encoded protein is CASSEGQVYGYTF. V and J are TRBV6-1 and TRBJ1-2; no definite D call. The length of the CDR3 is 13 residues. V lost 1 base to trimming and J lost 4 bases, with 7 bases between them. Germline V gene sequence: CDR1 MNHNS, CDR2 SASEGT.

The V gene is TRBV6-5, the J gene TRBJ2-7, with no clear D. The germline gives CDR1 MNHEY, CDR2 SVGAGI. CDR3 length: 15 residues. V gave up 3 bases and J gave up 0 bases, with 12 bases separating them. The CDR3 region is CASSYKGPTSYEQYF. In nucleotides, the CDR3 is TGTGCCAGCAGTTATAAAGGACCGACCTCCTACGAGCAGTACTTC.